A selection of T cell receptor beta chains follows, all from one sample in a study of breast tumors, draining lymph nodes, adjacent tissues. TCRdb ran MiXCR on the multiplex PCR reads and lists one entry per CDR3 protein. The sample yields around 230,000 distinct CDR3 sequences, 30% to 35% seen once. Sequenced: axillary lymph node tissue. These TCRs come from a female donor with breast cancer. Some clones in this sample may be carry-over from other donors' samples. The CDR3 runs from the conserved cysteine through the conserved F or W. The D gene is left open where the match is weak. Clone size, where shown, is once, few, many, or a class for clones that have expanded.

TRBJ2-1 | NA | TRBD2 | TRBV24-1 | CATSDALAGGTNEQFF | TGTGCCACCAGTGATGCACTAGCGGGAGGAACCAATGAGCAGTTCTTC
TRBJ1-5 | many | NA | TRBV20-1 | CSASRPGPDNQPQHF | TGCAGTGCTTCCCGCCCGGGACCAGATAATCAGCCCCAGCATTTT
TRBJ2-7 | many | TRBD2 | TRBV7-2 | CASSFSGGRAYEQYF | TGTGCCAGCAGCTTTAGCGGGGGCCGGGCCTACGAGCAGTACTTC
TRBJ2-7 | NA | TRBD2 | TRBV4-3 | CASSQVAGRMPPEQYF | TGCGCCAGCAGCCAAGTAGCGGGACGGATGCCGCCCGAGCAGTACTTC
TRBJ1-2 | many | NA | TRBV10-2 | CASSGRAYGGYTF | TGCGCCAGCAGTGGTCGAGCTTATGGAGGCTACACCTTC
TRBJ2-5 | NA | NA | TRBV7-8 | CASSQLTRGVRQETQYF | TGTGCCAGCAGCCAACTGACCAGGGGTGTGCGACAAGAGACCCAGTACTTC
TRBJ2-2 | many | NA | TRBV7-9 | CASSFKVSTGELFF | TGTGCCAGCAGCTTCAAAGTGAGCACCGGGGAGCTGTTTTTT
TRBJ1-2 | many | NA | TRBV7-8 | CASSLVLSNYGYTF | TGTGCCAGCAGCTTAGTTTTGTCTAACTATGGCTACACCTTC
TRBJ1-1 | NA | TRBD1 | TRBV2 | CASSRDSYTEAFF | TGTGCCAGCAGCCGGGACAGCTACACTGAAGCTTTCTTT
TRBJ1-2 | NA | TRBD1 | TRBV7-2 | CASSTFRPDRGSYGYTF | TGTGCCAGCAGCACGTTCCGCCCGGACAGGGGAAGCTATGGCTACACCTTC